The present TCR beta chain was sequenced within a study of T cells in Graves' hyperthyroidism and ophthalmopathy. It was RNA transcripts that yielded the amplified TCR beta CDR3 regions. RT-PCR in the first round (using the HTBI primer set) targeted the TCR CDR3. MiXCR was run by TCRdb on the multiplex PCR reads, yielding one entry per CDR3 protein. The repertoire has roughly 500,000 distinct CDR3 sequences, about 45% of them found once; the top ten carry over 15%. In regard to this clonotype: Its antigen is not identified. This sequence may be a read error, since a much larger clone differs from it by one base.

Findings of the study overall: Within blood appeared most thyroid clonotypes that had expanded above 0.001. The model's output predicted ophthalmopathy at a median of about 6.5 months prior to onset.

Lactation, pregnancy, other autoimmune disease or uncontrolled infection led to exclusion of patients. Clinical symptoms, serum thyroxine, TRAb, thyroid ultrasound and orbital computed tomography established diagnosis. Specimen: peripheral blood or thyroid tissue (not recorded which). This clonotype was obtained from an adult woman with Graves' disease, either hyperthyroidism or ophthalmopathy (not recorded which).

The CDR3 region has the DNA TGTGCCAGCAGTGAGGGTGACGAGCAGTACTTC. It encodes CASSEGDEQYF. The V and J genes are TRBV7-9 and TRBJ2-7, with D possibly TRBD2 on 5 matching bases. The CDR3 loop spans 11 amino acids. Germline assignment: CDR1 SEHNR and CDR2 FQNEAQ (reference sequence). V was pared by 6 bases and J by 5 bases, with 8 bases between. The full variable domain, completed using reference TRBV7-9 and TRBJ2-7, is DTGVSQNPRHKITKRGQNVTFRCDPISEHNRLYWYRQTLGQGPEFLTYFQNEAQLEKSRLLSDRFSAERPKGSFSTLEIQRTEQGDSAMYLCASSEGDEQYFGPGTRLTVT.